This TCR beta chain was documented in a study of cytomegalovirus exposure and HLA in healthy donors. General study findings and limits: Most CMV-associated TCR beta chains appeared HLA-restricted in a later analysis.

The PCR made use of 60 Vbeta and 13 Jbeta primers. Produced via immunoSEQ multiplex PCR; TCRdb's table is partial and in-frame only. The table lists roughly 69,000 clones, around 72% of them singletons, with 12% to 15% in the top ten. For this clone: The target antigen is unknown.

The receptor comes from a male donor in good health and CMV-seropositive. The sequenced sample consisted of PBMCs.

In nucleotides, the CDR3 is TGCGCCAGCAGCCAGAGGACCGGCGGGGATAGCACAGATACGCAGTATTTT. Translation gives CASSQRTGGDSTDTQYF. V and J are TRBV4-1 and TRBJ2-3; weak D call: TRBD2 (6 bases). This CDR3 comprises 17 residues. Germline CDR1 MGHRA, CDR2 YSYEKL. Trimming stripped 3 bases from V and 0 bases from J, with 16 bases between.